Below, one TCR beta chain is given with its context. Its specificity is unknown. This specimen belongs to a study of T-cell reconstitution after alpha-beta-depleted transplantation in children. Study-level points and caveats: Expanded graft clones, several hundred of them, were reportedly the source of alpha-beta T cells about two months after transplant. The authors attributed T-cell counts and diversity one year after transplant mostly to newly produced T cells. There were some patients whose high TCRbeta diversity at day 60 came from surviving recipient T cells and thymic progenitors.

Trimming at V came to 6 bases and at J to 3 bases, leaving 3 bases not matched to a gene. The CDR3 consists of 13 residues. In germline, CDR1 is ENHRY, CDR2 SYGVKD. Molecular barcoding with unique molecular identifiers was used for the TCRbeta library. TCRdb reprocessed the PCR reads via MiXCR and lists one record per CDR3 protein. The sample yields around 490,000 distinct CDR3 sequences, over 9.5% seen once. The receptor was derived from a female patient between 2 and 10 years old who had a stem cell transplant for aplastic anemia, so the T cells may come from the graft donor. The source was PBMCs, mostly from graft donor cells, collected 180 days after TCRalphabeta/CD19-depleted stem cell transplant. The V gene is TRBV10-3, the J gene TRBJ2-5; 8 bases map to TRBD1. CDR3 nucleotides: TGTGCCATCAGGACAGGGGTCGAAGAGACCCAGTACTTC. It codes for CAIRTGVEETQYF.